One sample yielded the 29 T cell receptor beta chains listed below, sequenced in a study of blood T cells in healthy people across ages. It was with a sample-barcoded 5' primer and a J-beta primer mix that a second PCR of about 6 to 12 cycles was run. From the 5' RACE reads, TCRdb called clonotypes with MiXCR, one entry per CDR3 protein. Among under 2,000,000 distinct CDR3 sequences listed, about 50% were seen once. Sequencing input: blood. The receptors were gathered from a woman aged 35 to 49 in good health.

This clonotype was counted between two and nine times. The CDR3 nucleotides are TGTGCCAGCAGCCAATCGGAGGGTAGCAATGAGCAGTTCTTC. It encodes CASSQSEGSNEQFF. The chain is built from TRBV3-1 and TRBJ2-1; a possible D gene is TRBD2 (6 bases). V was cut by 2 bases and J by 6 bases, with 11 bases left in between. The CDR3 is 14 residues long. Germline CDR1 and CDR2: LGHDT and YNNKEL (reference sequence).

Only one count was recorded for this clonotype. J is TRBJ1-2 and V is TRBV7-2; 7 bases line up with TRBD1. This CDR3 region has 19 residues. With V trimmed by 3 bases and J by 1 base, 17 bases remained unmatched. CDR1 and CDR2 (germline): SGHTA, FQGNSA. The CDR3 DNA reads as TGTGCCAGCAGCTTCACTATAGTCCAGGGGGGCCGACTTAACTATGGCTACACCTTC. Translation gives CASSFTIVQGGRLNYGYTF.

The chain couples TRBV7-9 to TRBJ2-7; D perhaps matches TRBD2 (5 bases). V shed 3 bases and J shed 7 bases, with 19 bases lying between them. The CDR3 has 15 amino acids. Germline loops: CDR1 SEHNR, CDR2 FQNEAQ (reference sequence). The CDR3 protein is CASSFLRGTSEEQYF. In nucleotides, the CDR3 is TGTGCCAGCAGCTTCCTCCGGGGTACGTCTGAAGAGCAGTACTTC.

The chain couples TRBV20-1 to TRBJ2-4, with TRBD2 identical over 12 bases. The J call may be wrong; the DNA end is better matched by TRBJ2-7. This CDR3 is built from 17 residues. Germline V gene sequence: CDR1 DFQATT, CDR2 SNEGSKA (reference sequence). For the CDR3, the DNA is TGCAGTGCTAGAGGGGTGACTAGCGGGGGAGGCCCCTACGAGCAGTACTTC. As protein: CSARGVTSGGGPYEQYF.

This clonotype occurred a few times. The chain recombines TRBV4-3 with TRBJ2-4; maybe TRBD1 (5 bases). Germline V lookup: CDR1 LGHNA, CDR2 YSLEER. CDR3 length equals 15 residues. V was cut by 0 bases and J by 4 bases, with 10 bases left in between. The CDR3 sequence: CASSQESGWKNIQYF. CDR3 DNA: TGCGCCAGCAGCCAAGAATCAGGGTGGAAAAACATTCAGTACTTC.

In its sample, this clonotype was seen once. This sequence joins TRBV11-2 and TRBJ2-4; tentatively, D is TRBD1 (6 bases). Trimming took off 0 bases at V and 7 bases at J, with 10 bases between the two ends. This CDR3 comprises 14 residues. CDR1 is SGHAT, CDR2 FQNNGV, per germline. In DNA form, the CDR3 reads TGTGCCAGCAGCTTAGATCGGCAGGGGAACATTCAGTACTTC. Its protein is CASSLDRQGNIQYF.

J is TRBJ2-1 and V is TRBV6-1; 7 bases are shared with TRBD1. This CDR3 contains 14 residues. Germline V gives CDR1 MNHNS, CDR2 SASEGT. Trimming at V came to 9 bases and at J to 6 bases, leaving 11 bases not matched to a gene. The CDR3 nucleotides read TGTGCCAGTGAACAGGGGAGCCCAATCAATGAGCAGTTCTTC. Translation: CASEQGSPINEQFF.

The rearrangement uses TRBV6-2 or TRBV6-3 and TRBJ2-2, with D unclear. Germline-derived CDR1 and CDR2 are MNHEY and SVGEGT. Deletions cut 7 bases from V and 0 bases from J, with 9 bases between. CDR3 length: 14 amino acids. CDR3 nucleotides: TGTGCCAGCACCGGCCGTCCGAACACCGGGGAGCTGTTTTTT. It codes for CASTGRPNTGELFF.

V is TRBV12-3 or TRBV12-4 and J is TRBJ2-1; 9 positions match TRBD2. The CDR3 totals 16 residues. V shed 2 bases and J 3 bases; nucleotides not matched to a gene: 5. The CDR3 sequence: CASSLMAGGRYNEQFF. In nucleotides, the CDR3 is TGTGCCAGCAGTTTAATGGCGGGGGGGCGCTACAATGAGCAGTTCTTC.

The chain uses TRBV28 and TRBJ1-4, with D uncertain. The germline V gene encodes CDR1 MDHEN and CDR2 SYDVKM. This CDR3 is 14 amino acids long. The V and J ends lost 1 base and 7 bases respectively, with 10 bases between them. The CDR3 nucleotides read TGTGCCAGCAGTTTATCAGGAAGGCGTGAAAAACTGTTTTTT. It translates to CASSLSGRREKLFF.

The chain employs TRBV3-1 and TRBJ1-2, with D possibly matching TRBD1 (6 bases). Germline assignment: CDR1 LGHDT and CDR2 YNNKEL (reference sequence). The V and J ends lost 0 bases and 0 bases respectively, with 14 bases between them. CDR3 size: 17 residues. The CDR3 protein is CASSQDLQGRSNYGYTF. Here the CDR3 DNA reads TGTGCCAGCAGCCAAGATCTGCAGGGGCGTTCTAACTATGGCTACACCTTC.

This clonotype was detected a few times. This chain links TRBV7-2 with TRBJ2-5; D call uncertain. There are 13 residues in the CDR3. V shed 3 bases and J shed 3 bases, with 8 bases lying between them. The germline V gene encodes CDR1 SGHTA and CDR2 FQGNSA. The CDR3 sequence is CASSFTVEETQYF. In DNA form, the CDR3 reads TGTGCCAGCAGCTTTACAGTTGAAGAGACCCAGTACTTC.

The CDR3 region is CASSREGTGSGSPLHF. CDR3 DNA: TGTGCCAGCAGCCGAGAAGGGACAGGGTCGGGTTCACCCCTCCACTTT. This chain joins TRBV7-2 and TRBJ1-6; 9 bases line up with TRBD1. Germline CDR1 is SGHTA and CDR2 is FQGNSA. The CDR3 consists of 16 residues. Trimming took 5 bases from V and 9 from J; bases not matched to a gene: 11.

This clonotype has more than one count but fewer than ten. This chain links TRBV15 with TRBJ2-5; 11 nucleotides match TRBD2. The DNA end is a closer match to TRBJ2-7, so the J assignment may be wrong. The CDR3 loop spans 24 amino acids. Germline V gene lookup returns CDR1 LNHNV and CDR2 YYDKDF (reference sequence). The CDR3 loop reads CATSRDVTSGTSSYEQYYPYEQYF. As DNA, the CDR3 is TGTGCCACCAGCAGAGACGTGACTAGCGGGACCAGCTCCTACGAGCAGTACTATCCCTACGAGCAGTACTTC.

V usage is TRBV7-2 and J usage is TRBJ2-7, with a weak D call TRBD1 (5 bases). The CDR3 extends over 13 amino acids. V lost 1 base to trimming and J lost 6 bases, with 10 bases between them. CDR1 and CDR2 from the germline V gene are SGHTA and FQGNSA. CDR3 protein: CASSLGGSSEQYF. The CDR3 DNA is TGTGCCAGCAGCTTAGGGGGCAGCAGCGAGCAGTACTTC. The full variable domain, rest sourced from reference TRBV7-2 and TRBJ2-7, is GAGVSQSPSNKVTEKGKDVELRCDPISGHTALYWYRQSLGQGLEFLIYFQGNSAPDKSGLPSDRFSAERTGGSVSTLTIQRTQQEDSAVYLCASSLGGSSEQYFGPGTRLTVT.

The J gene is TRBJ2-6, the V gene TRBV19; 7 nucleotides agree with TRBD1. V shed 1 base and J 2 bases; nucleotides not matched to a gene: 2. In germline, CDR1 is LNHDA, CDR2 SQIVND (reference sequence). CDR3 length: 16 residues. The DNA for the CDR3 is TGTGCCAGTAGTATAGCCACAGGGGCTGGGGCCAACGTCCTGACTTTC. The encoded protein is CASSIATGAGANVLTF.

J is TRBJ2-7 and V is TRBV7-2; the D gene is possibly TRBD2 (6 bases). Germline CDR1 and CDR2: SGHTA and FQGNSA. The length of the CDR3 is 19 residues. V dropped 5 bases and J dropped 4 bases, with 30 bases sitting between them. For the CDR3, the DNA is TGTGCCAGCAGCCCAGAGCCCTCGAGCGGGCCTACGCTGAGGTACGAGCAGTACTTC. The encoded protein is CASSPEPSSGPTLRYEQYF. The full variable domain, its missing parts supplied by reference TRBV7-2 and TRBJ2-7, is GAGVSQSPSNKVTEKGKDVELRCDPISGHTALYWYRQSLGQGLEFLIYFQGNSAPDKSGLPSDRFSAERTGGSVSTLTIQRTQQEDSAVYLCASSPEPSSGPTLRYEQYFGPGTRLTVT.

The V and J genes are TRBV29-1 and TRBJ2-1; 7 bases map to TRBD2. The CDR3 extends over 12 amino acids. J gave up 6 bases and V 5 bases, and 4 bases lay outside the gene matches. In germline, CDR1 is SQVTM, CDR2 ANQGSEA. CDR3 amino acids: CSVQASGNEQFF. As DNA, the CDR3 is TGCAGCGTTCAGGCTAGCGGCAATGAGCAGTTCTTC.

This rearrangement joins TRBV29-1 to TRBJ2-1; possibly TRBD1 for D (5 bases). From germline, CDR1 is SQVTM and CDR2 ANQGSEA. CDR3 size: 14 residues. Trimming removed 4 bases at V and 6 bases at J, with 16 bases between. CDR3 nucleotides: TGCAGCGTTGGGCCGGAGACAGTCCCCAATGAGCAGTTCTTC. This codes for CSVGPETVPNEQFF.

This chain connects TRBV4-3 to TRBJ2-1; 10 nucleotides line up with TRBD2. V dropped 0 bases and J dropped 13; count of bases not matched to a gene: 6. Germline CDR1 reads LGHNA; CDR2 reads YSLEER. The CDR3 runs to 14 residues. The CDR3 nucleotides are TGCGCCAGCAGCCAAGATCGGACTAGCGGCGAACAGTTCTTC. This sequence encodes CASSQDRTSGEQFF.

V is TRBV10-3 and J is TRBJ2-6; 9 nucleotides align to TRBD1. With 6 bases clipped from V and 2 bases from J, the junction kept 5 bases outside the gene matches. This CDR3 has 16 amino acids. Germline V gene data show CDR1 as ENHRY and CDR2 as SYGVKD. CDR3 protein: CAIRPGQGTGANVLTF. CDR3 DNA: TGTGCCATCAGACCGGGACAGGGTACTGGGGCCAACGTCCTGACTTTC.

The CDR3 loop reads CASSQRQSSYNEQFF. In DNA form, the CDR3 reads TGCGCCAGCAGCCAACGACAGAGCTCCTACAATGAGCAGTTCTTC. The chain recombines TRBV4-3 with TRBJ2-1; D is perhaps TRBD1 (5 bases). V was trimmed by 2 bases and J by 0 bases, leaving 8 bases between them. CDR3 length equals 15 residues. Germline lookup yields CDR1 LGHNA and CDR2 YSLEER.

V usage is TRBV9 and J usage is TRBJ2-3; D is possibly TRBD2 (5 bases). Deletions cut 1 base from V and 2 bases from J, with 11 bases between. Looked up from germline, CDR1 is SGDLS and CDR2 is YYNGEE. This CDR3 spans 15 amino acids. This CDR3 reads CASSVSGISTDTQYF. In nucleotides, the CDR3 is TGTGCCAGCAGCGTAAGCGGAATATCCACAGATACGCAGTATTTT.

V gene TRBV12-3 or TRBV12-4 combines with J gene TRBJ2-1, with 7 bases matching TRBD1. The junction had 8 bases not matched to a gene; V was cut back by 4 bases and J by 5 bases. The CDR3 has 15 amino acids. CDR3 protein: CASSSNRGPHNEQFF. CDR3 sequence (DNA): TGTGCCAGCAGTTCAAACAGGGGCCCCCACAATGAGCAGTTCTTC.

J is TRBJ2-1 and V is TRBV12-3 or TRBV12-4; D gene unclear. V lost 5 bases and J lost 5, with 7 bases in between. The CDR3 spans 12 residues. The CDR3 DNA sequence: TGTGCCAGCAGTCATCAGAACAATGAGCAGTTCTTC. Its translation is CASSHQNNEQFF.

V is TRBV6-2 or TRBV6-3 and J is TRBJ2-4; D assignment may be TRBD1 or TRBD2 (5 bases each). V lost 3 bases and J 5 bases, leaving 11 bases between the germline ends. This CDR3 contains 14 residues. CDR1 and CDR2 from the germline V gene are MNHEY and SVGEGT. CDR3 in amino acids: CASSYGDRENIQYF. The CDR3 DNA reads as TGTGCCAGCAGTTATGGGGACCGCGAAAACATTCAGTACTTC.

The table lists this clonotype with a few counts. The chain recombines TRBV4-3 with TRBJ1-1, with D unresolved. From germline, CDR1 is LGHNA and CDR2 YSLEER. This CDR3 has 14 residues. V lost 1 base to trimming and J lost 0 bases, with 6 bases between them. CDR3 in amino acids: CASSQGSLNTEAFF. DNA for the CDR3: TGCGCCAGCAGCCAAGGGTCGTTGAACACTGAAGCTTTCTTT.

The V call is TRBV28, the J call TRBJ2-5; TRBD2 matches 13 bases. The end of the DNA is better explained by TRBJ2-7, so the J call may be wrong. Looked up from germline, CDR1 is MDHEN and CDR2 is SYDVKM. The CDR3 covers 17 residues. CDR3 loop: CASSFPRTSGGLYEQYF. The CDR3 nucleotides are TGTGCCAGCAGTTTCCCGAGGACTAGCGGGGGACTCTACGAGCAGTACTTC.

The chain uses TRBV7-2 and TRBJ2-5, with D uncertain. Trimming removed 5 bases from V and 5 bases from J, with 9 bases in between. There are 12 residues in the CDR3. CDR1 is SGHTA and CDR2 is FQGNSA in the germline V gene. In DNA, the CDR3 is TGTGCCAGCAGCGCCATTTCCGAGACCCAGTACTTC. Amino acid sequence: CASSAISETQYF. The complete variable domain, with remaining parts taken from reference TRBV7-2 and TRBJ2-5, reads GAGVSQSPSNKVTEKGKDVELRCDPISGHTALYWYRQSLGQGLEFLIYFQGNSAPDKSGLPSDRFSAERTGGSVSTLTIQRTQQEDSAVYLCASSAISETQYFGPGTRLLVL.